Described below is a single T cell receptor (beta chain) sequence and its context. Its target is not known. This CDR3 is built from 14 residues. Trimming shortened V by 2 bases and J by 6 bases, and 13 bases separated the two germline ends. CDR1 MDHEN and CDR2 SYDVKM come from the germline V gene. These data originate in a study of T cells in localized non-small cell lung cancer. The table came from immunoSEQ multiplex PCR; TCRdb's copy has only in-frame clones and leaves some out. The sample holds approximately 31,000 clones, around 84% seen once. Study-level results: Longer survival (overall) was linked to higher T cell density in blood. For the top 100 tumor clones, a median roughly 53 also appeared in adjacent lung. T cell clonality was highest in uninvolved adjacent lung, above tumor.

This clonotype was obtained from a male donor aged 60 or older with stage II squamous cell lung carcinoma. The source was peripheral blood, collected before any cancer treatment. J is TRBJ1-2 and V is TRBV28, with D possibly TRBD1 on 5 matching bases. The CDR3 loop reads CASSLMDGGNGYTF. The CDR3 DNA reads TGTGCCAGCAGTTTAATGGACGGGGGGAATGGCTACACCTTC.